This T cell receptor beta chain was documented in a study of blood T cells in healthy people across ages. General study points: A roughly linear fall in TCR beta diversity per million T cells was seen with increasing age.

From germline, CDR1 is KGHDR and CDR2 SFDVKD. This CDR3 region has 12 residues. The germline V and J ends were trimmed by 4 bases and 2 bases, with 4 bases remaining between them. A sample-barcoded 5' primer and a J-beta primer mix were used in a second PCR of roughly 7 to 12 cycles. Every cDNA molecule bore a tag from a template-switch adaptor containing 12 random nucleotides. TCRdb reanalysed the 5' RACE reads using MiXCR and keeps one entry per CDR3 protein. The profile shows more than 1,400,000 distinct CDR3 sequences, around 42% of them singletons. Details on this clonotype: What it recognizes is unknown.

This TCR was sampled from a woman under 30 in good health. Specimen: blood. The V and J genes are TRBV24-1 and TRBJ1-2; D remains ambiguous. CDR3 DNA sequence: TGTGCCACCAGTGACGAAAACTATGGCTACACCTTC. Encoded protein: CATSDENYGYTF.